Reported below is one T cell receptor beta chain. The antigen remains undetermined. TCRdb keeps only in-frame clones here, not all; method: immunoSEQ multiplex PCR. The sample has around 31,000 clones, 85% to 90% seen once. Documented time point: week 11, during vaccination. Doses consisted of 300 ug of mutant IDH1 20-mer peptide each, paired with topical imiquimod. The CDR3 length is 17 residues. Between the trimmed V and J ends, which lost 1 base and 3 bases, there was a span of 19 bases. Germline lookup yields CDR1 SGDLS and CDR2 YYNGEE. The data stem from a study of a mutant IDH1 vaccine in newly diagnosed glioma. Study as a whole: The patients were given eight vaccinations, one each in weeks 1, 3, 5, 7, 11, 15, 19 and 23. Radiotherapy alone preceded vaccination by 4-6 weeks; alternatively, vaccination started with temozolomide cycles. It was radiotherapy, temozolomide, or both that patients received previously, with most receiving both. Study outcomes and limitations: Apparently, pseudoprogression bore no relation to changes among the top peripheral T cell clonotypes.

The sample was PBMCs, taken from a glioma patient whose treatment included an IDH1 peptide vaccine. The chain recombines TRBV9 with TRBJ1-1, with D possibly matching TRBD1 (5 bases). The sequence was collected from a man between 18 and 35 years old with glioma. The CDR3 is CASSVNVGTPRDTEAFF. In nucleotides, the CDR3 is TGTGCCAGCAGCGTAAATGTGGGGACGCCTCGGGACACTGAAGCTTTCTTT. The entire variable domain, with the rest obtained from reference TRBV9 and TRBJ1-1, is as follows: DSGVTQTPKHLITATGQRVTLRCSPRSGDLSVYWYQQSLDQGLQFLIQYYNGEERAKGNILERFSAQQFPDLHSELNLSSLELGDSALYFCASSVNVGTPRDTEAFFGQGTRLTVV.